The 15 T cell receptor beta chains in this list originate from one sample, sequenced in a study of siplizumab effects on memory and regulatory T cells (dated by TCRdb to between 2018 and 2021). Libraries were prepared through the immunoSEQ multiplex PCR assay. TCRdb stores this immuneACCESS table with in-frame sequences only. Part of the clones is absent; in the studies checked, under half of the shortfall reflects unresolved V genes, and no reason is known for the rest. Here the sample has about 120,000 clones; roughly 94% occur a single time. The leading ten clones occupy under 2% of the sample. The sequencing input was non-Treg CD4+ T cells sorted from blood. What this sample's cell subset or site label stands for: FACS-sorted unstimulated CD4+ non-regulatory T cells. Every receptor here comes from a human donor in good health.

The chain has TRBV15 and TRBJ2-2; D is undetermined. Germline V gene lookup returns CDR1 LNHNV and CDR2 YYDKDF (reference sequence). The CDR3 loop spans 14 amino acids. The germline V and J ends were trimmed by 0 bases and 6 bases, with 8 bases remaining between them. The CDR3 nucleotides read TGTGCCACCAGCAGAGATGTACGGTCCGGGGAGCTGTTTTTT. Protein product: CATSRDVRSGELFF.

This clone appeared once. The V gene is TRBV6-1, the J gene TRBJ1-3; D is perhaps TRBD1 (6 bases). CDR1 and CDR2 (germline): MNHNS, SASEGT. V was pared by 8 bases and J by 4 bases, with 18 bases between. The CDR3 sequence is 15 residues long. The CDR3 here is CASSIGGQAGNTIYF. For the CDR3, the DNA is TGTGCCAGCTCGATCGGGGGCCAGGCCGGAAACACCATATATTTT.

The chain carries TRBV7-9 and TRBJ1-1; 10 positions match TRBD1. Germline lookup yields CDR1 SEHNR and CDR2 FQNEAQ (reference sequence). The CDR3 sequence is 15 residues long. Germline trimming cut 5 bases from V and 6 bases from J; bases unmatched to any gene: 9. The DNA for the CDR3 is TGTGCCAGCAGCCTCTCCGGACAGGGGGTCTCTGAAGCTTTCTTT. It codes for CASSLSGQGVSEAFF.

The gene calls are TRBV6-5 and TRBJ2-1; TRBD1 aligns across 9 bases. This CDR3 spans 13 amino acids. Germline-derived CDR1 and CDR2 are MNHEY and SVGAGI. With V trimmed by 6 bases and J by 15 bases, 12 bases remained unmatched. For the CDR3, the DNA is TGTGCCAGCAGCAACTCCCCCCGGGACAGGGTGTTCTTC. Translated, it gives CASSNSPRDRVFF.

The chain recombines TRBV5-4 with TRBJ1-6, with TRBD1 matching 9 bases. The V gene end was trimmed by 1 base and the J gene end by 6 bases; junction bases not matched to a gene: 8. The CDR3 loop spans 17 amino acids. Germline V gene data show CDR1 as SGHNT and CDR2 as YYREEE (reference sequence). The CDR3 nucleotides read TGTGCCAGCAGCTTGCCGAGGGGACAGGGACTTAATTCACCCCTCCACTTT. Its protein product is CASSLPRGQGLNSPLHF.

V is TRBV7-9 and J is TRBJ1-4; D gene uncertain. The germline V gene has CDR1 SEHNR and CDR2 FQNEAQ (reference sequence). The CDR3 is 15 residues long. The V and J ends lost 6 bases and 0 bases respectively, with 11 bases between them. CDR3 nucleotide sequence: TGTGCCAGCAGTTCTAACCCTACAACTAATGAAAAACTGTTTTTT. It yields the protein CASSSNPTTNEKLFF.

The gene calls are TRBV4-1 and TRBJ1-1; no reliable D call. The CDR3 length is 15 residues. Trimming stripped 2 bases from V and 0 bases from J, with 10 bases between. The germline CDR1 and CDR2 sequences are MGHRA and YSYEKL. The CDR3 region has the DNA TGCGCCAGCAGCCAACCGGTCCGGCTGAACACTGAAGCTTTCTTT. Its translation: CASSQPVRLNTEAFF.

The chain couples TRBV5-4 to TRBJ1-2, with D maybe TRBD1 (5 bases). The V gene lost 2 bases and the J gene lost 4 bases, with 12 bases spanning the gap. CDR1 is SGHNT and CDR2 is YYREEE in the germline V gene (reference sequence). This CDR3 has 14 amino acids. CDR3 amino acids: CASSFSGRIYGYTF. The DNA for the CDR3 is TGTGCCAGCAGCTTTTCGGGACGGATCTATGGCTACACCTTC.

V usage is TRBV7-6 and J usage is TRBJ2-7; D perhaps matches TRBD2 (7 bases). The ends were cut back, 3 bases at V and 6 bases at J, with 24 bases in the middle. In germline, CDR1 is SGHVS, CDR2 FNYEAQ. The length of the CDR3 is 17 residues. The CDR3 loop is CASSLTPPGGLGVEQYF. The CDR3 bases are TGTGCCAGCAGCTTGACCCCCCCGGGGGGCCTAGGAGTCGAGCAGTACTTC. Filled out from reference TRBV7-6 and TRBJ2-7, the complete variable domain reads GAGVSQSPRYKVTKRGQDVALRCDPISGHVSLYWYRQALGQGPEFLTYFNYEAQQDKSGLPNDRFSAERPEGSISTLTIQRTEQRDSAMYRCASSLTPPGGLGVEQYFGPGTRLTVT.

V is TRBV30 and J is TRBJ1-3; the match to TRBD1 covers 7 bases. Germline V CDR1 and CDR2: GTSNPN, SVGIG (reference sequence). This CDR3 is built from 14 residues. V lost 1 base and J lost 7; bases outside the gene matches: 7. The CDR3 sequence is CAWSATGRGNTIYF. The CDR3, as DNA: TGTGCCTGGAGTGCGACAGGGAGGGGGAACACCATATATTTT.

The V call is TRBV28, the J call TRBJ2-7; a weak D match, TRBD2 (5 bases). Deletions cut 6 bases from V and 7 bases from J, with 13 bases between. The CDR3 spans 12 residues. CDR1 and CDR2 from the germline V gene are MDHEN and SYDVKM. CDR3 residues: CASSERRREQYF. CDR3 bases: TGTGCCAGCAGCGAAAGGAGGAGGGAGCAGTACTTC.

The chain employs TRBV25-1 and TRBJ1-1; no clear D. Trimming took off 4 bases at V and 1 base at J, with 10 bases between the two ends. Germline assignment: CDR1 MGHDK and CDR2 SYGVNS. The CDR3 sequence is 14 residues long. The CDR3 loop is CASSVGVRNTEAFF. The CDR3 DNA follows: TGTGCCAGCAGTGTTGGGGTAAGGAACACTGAAGCTTTCTTT.

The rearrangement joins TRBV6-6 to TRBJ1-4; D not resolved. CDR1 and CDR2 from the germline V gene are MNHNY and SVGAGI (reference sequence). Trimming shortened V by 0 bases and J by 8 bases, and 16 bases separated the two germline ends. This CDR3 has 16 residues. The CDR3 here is CASSYSTPTKGEKLFF. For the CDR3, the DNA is TGTGCCAGCAGTTACTCGACCCCGACCAAAGGGGAAAAACTGTTTTTT.

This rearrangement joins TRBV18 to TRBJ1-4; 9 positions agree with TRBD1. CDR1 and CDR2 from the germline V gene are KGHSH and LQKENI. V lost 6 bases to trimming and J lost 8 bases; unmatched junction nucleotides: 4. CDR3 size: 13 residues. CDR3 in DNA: TGTGCCAGCTCCGGGACAGGGAGCGAAAAACTGTTTTTT. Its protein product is CASSGTGSEKLFF.

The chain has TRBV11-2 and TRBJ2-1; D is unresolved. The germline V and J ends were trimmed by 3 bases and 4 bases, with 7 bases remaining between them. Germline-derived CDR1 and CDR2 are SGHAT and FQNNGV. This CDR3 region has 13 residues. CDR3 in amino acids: CASSLYGYNEQFF. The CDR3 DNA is TGTGCCAGCAGCTTGTATGGTTACAATGAGCAGTTCTTC.